This T cell receptor beta chain was sequenced for a study of blood T cell repertoires in COVID-19. The table came from immunoSEQ multiplex PCR; TCRdb's copy has only in-frame clones and leaves some out. The sample consists of 40,000 to 50,000 clones, about nine tenths of them appearing once. The germline CDR1 and CDR2 sequences are SEHNR and FQNEAQ (reference sequence). The CDR3 is 11 amino acids. The germline V and J ends were trimmed by 5 bases and 8 bases, with 7 bases remaining between them. Sequencing was carried out using peripheral blood. This receptor was taken from a human donor in a cohort sampled during active COVID-19. The chain joins TRBV7-9 to TRBJ2-1; no reliable D call. DNA for the CDR3: TGTGCCAGCAGCCCCCCTTATGAGCAGTTCTTC. Residues: CASSPPYEQFF.